This TCR beta chain was captured in a study of identical twins. TCRdb processed the 5' RACE reads anew with MiXCR; each CDR3 protein has one entry. The sample consists of 500,000 or so distinct CDR3 sequences, 20% to 25% of them appearing once. This sample also appeared in a second study, on T cells expressing NK-cell markers.

The specimen sequenced was CD4+ T cells sorted from blood. The sequence was obtained from a woman under 30 in good health.

CDR3 in amino acids: CSTGTAYGYTF. CDR3 nucleotide sequence: TGCAGTACCGGGACGGCCTATGGCTACACCTTC. The rearrangement joins TRBV20-1 to TRBJ1-2; possible D gene TRBD1, 5 bases. Trimming stripped 8 bases from V and 4 bases from J, with 11 bases between. This CDR3 has 11 amino acids. Germline V lookup: CDR1 DFQATT, CDR2 SNEGSKA (reference sequence).